A selection of T cell receptor beta chains follows, all from one sample in a study of CXCR3-negative and CXCR3-positive naive CD8 T cells. TCRdb re-called the 5' RACE reads and gives one entry per CDR3 protein, without DNA. This sample's clone table lists 5,000 to 6,500 distinct CDR3 sequences. The specimen was naive CXCR3- CD8+ T cells from blood. These receptors all come from a human donor in good health. Some clones in this sample may be carry-over from other donors' samples. The CDR3 runs from the conserved cysteine through the conserved F or W. Not every row has a clone size; where given, it reads once, few, many or a size class.

V	J	size	CDR3
TRBV3-1	TRBJ2-7	-	CASSQDWSYEQYF
TRBV3-1	TRBJ1-2	medium-sized	CASSQVGTGEWDGYTF
TRBV29-1	TRBJ1-4	medium-sized	CSVRGQGASNEKLFF
TRBV29-1	TRBJ2-3	-	CSVAEGGASDTQSF
TRBV29-1	TRBJ1-2	-	CSVEAPTYYGYTF
TRBV27	TRBJ2-7	-	CASSHGLPSYEQYF
TRBV2	TRBJ2-1	-	CASSELTTFVEQFF
TRBV7-2	TRBJ2-5	-	CASSLQYQGGPQETQYF
TRBV29-1	TRBJ1-1	medium-sized	CSSSLGGQATEAFF
TRBV3-1	TRBJ2-7	-	CASSLPGGLYEQYF
TRBV12-5	TRBJ2-2	-	CASELDSRLNTGELFF
TRBV5-1	TRBJ1-3	-	CASSLDSGHSGNTIYF
TRBV20-1	TRBJ1-4	-	CSARDRGGLGEKLFF
TRBV29-1	TRBJ2-7	medium-sized	CSVMDRGHWEQYF
TRBV5-6	TRBJ1-1	-	CASSSRVRGTEAFF